A selection of T cell receptor beta chains follows, all from one sample in a study of CD8 T cells in Susac syndrome. MiXCR, applied by TCRdb to the immunoSEQ multiplex PCR reads, yields one record per CDR3 protein. The repertoire holds about 120,000 distinct CDR3 sequences, with over 90% as singletons. The specimen was CD4+ T cells from PBMCs. The receptors here all came from a human donor with Susac syndrome. Both conserved end residues are part of each CDR3. A D gene is named only where the DNA matches it firmly. Size is stated for part of the rows, as once, few or many counts, or as a class when the clone is expanded.

-,TRBV20-1,once,TRBJ2-5,CSALGTVQETQYF,TGCAGTGCTCTCGGGACGGTCCAAGAGACCCAGTACTTC
-,TRBV6-1,-,TRBJ2-5,CASSPPRATTGETQYF,TGTGCCAGCAGCCCGCCTCGGGCAACGACAGGAGAGACCCAGTACTTC
TRBD1,TRBV3-1,-,TRBJ1-3,CASSYRGLEGNTIYF,TGTGCCAGCAGCTACAGGGGGCTGGAGGGAAACACCATATATTTT
TRBD1,TRBV5-1,-,TRBJ2-7,CASSFSGQGLSYEQYF,TGCGCCAGCAGCTTCTCGGGACAGGGACTCTCCTACGAGCAGTACTTC
-,TRBV18,-,TRBJ1-5,CASSPGEGGQPQHF,TGTGCCAGCTCACCTGGTGAGGGGGGACAGCCCCAGCATTTT
TRBD1,TRBV7-9,-,TRBJ1-1,CASSRWDREVSAAFF,TGTGCCAGCAGCCGATGGGACAGGGAAGTCTCCGCAGCTTTCTTT
-,TRBV20-1,-,TRBJ2-3,CSATDSGSTDTQYF,TGCAGTGCTACGGACTCGGGAAGCACAGATACGCAGTATTTT
-,TRBV29-1,-,TRBJ2-2,CSGTDTGELFF,TGCAGCGGGACAGACACCGGGGAGCTGTTTTTT
TRBD2,TRBV20-1,-,TRBJ2-5,CSAPTSGREETQYF,TGCAGTGCCCCGACTAGCGGGAGAGAGGAGACCCAGTACTTC
-,TRBV19,-,TRBJ2-5,CASSMLGETQYF,TGTGCCAGTAGTATGCTCGGGGAGACCCAGTACTTC
-,TRBV6-6,-,TRBJ1-1,CASSLEIRNTEAFF,TGTGCCAGCAGTTTGGAGATCCGGAACACTGAAGCTTTCTTT
TRBD2,TRBV29-1,-,TRBJ2-3,CSVEGRLAGGGPDTQYF,TGCAGCGTTGAAGGGCGACTAGCGGGAGGGGGACCAGATACGCAGTATTTT
-,TRBV7-2,-,TRBJ2-5,CASSLWETQYF,TGTGCCAGCAGCTTGTGGGAGACCCAGTACTTC
-,TRBV27,-,TRBJ1-2,CASSQQGLSYGYTF,TGTGCCAGCAGTCAACAGGGTTTAAGCTATGGCTACACCTTC
TRBD2,TRBV20-1,-,TRBJ2-3,CSARDPRTSGGRGTDTQYF,TGCAGTGCTAGAGATCCGAGGACTAGCGGCGGTCGAGGCACAGATACGCAGTATTTT
-,TRBV30,-,TRBJ2-7,CAWSVGRSTYEQYF,TGTGCCTGGAGTGTCGGGCGATCCACCTACGAGCAGTACTTC
-,TRBV30,-,TRBJ1-1,CAWSRRGKTEAFF,TGTGCCTGGAGTAGGAGGGGTAAAACTGAAGCTTTCTTT
-,TRBV19,-,TRBJ2-1,CASSPNLNEQFF,TGTGCCAGTAGTCCAAACTTGAATGAGCAGTTCTTC
-,TRBV7-2,-,TRBJ2-7,CASSDRSYEQYF,TGTGCCAGCAGCGACAGATCCTACGAGCAGTACTTC
-,TRBV25-1,-,TRBJ2-2,CASSVGGDTGELFF,TGTGCCAGCAGTGTGGGGGGCGACACCGGGGAGCTGTTTTTT
TRBD2,TRBV6-5,-,TRBJ2-1,CASSGLAGASEQFF,TGTGCCAGCAGTGGACTAGCGGGAGCGAGTGAGCAGTTCTTC
-,TRBV20-1,-,TRBJ1-5,CSARDRHFQPQHF,TGCAGTGCTAGAGATCGACATTTCCAGCCCCAGCATTTT
-,TRBV29-1,-,TRBJ2-7,CSVQGGGEQYF,TGCAGCGTCCAAGGGGGGGGAGAGCAGTACTTC
TRBD1,TRBV20-1,-,TRBJ2-5,CSASGQGLQETQYF,TGCAGTGCCTCGGGACAGGGGCTACAAGAGACCCAGTACTTC
TRBD1,TRBV14,-,TRBJ1-2,CASSQLFQGVEDGYTF,TGTGCCAGCAGCCAACTTTTTCAGGGGGTAGAGGATGGCTACACCTTC
-,TRBV10-3,once,TRBJ2-1,CAISERTENNEQFF,TGTGCCATCAGTGAGAGGACAGAGAACAATGAGCAGTTCTTC
-,TRBV5-1,-,TRBJ2-2,CASSLSSGTIVTGELFF,TGCGCCAGCAGCTTGTCGTCAGGGACCATAGTCACCGGGGAGCTGTTTTTT
-,TRBV30,-,TRBJ2-1,CAWSVLAKYNEQFF,TGTGCCTGGAGTGTACTAGCCAAGTACAATGAGCAGTTCTTC
-,TRBV7-9,-,TRBJ2-2,CASSLAHGGTGELFF,TGTGCCAGCAGCTTAGCGCACGGGGGCACCGGGGAGCTGTTTTTT
-,TRBV7-2,-,TRBJ2-5,CASGHSKETQYF,TGTGCCAGCGGACACAGCAAAGAGACCCAGTACTTC
TRBD2,TRBV2,-,TRBJ2-1,CASTLGLAGMYEQFF,TGTGCCAGCACCTTGGGACTAGCGGGAATGTATGAGCAGTTCTTC
TRBD1,TRBV29-1,-,TRBJ2-7,CSGAGDRGTSEQYF,TGCAGCGGGGCTGGGGACAGGGGAACGAGCGAGCAGTACTTC
-,TRBV20-1,-,TRBJ2-7,CSAGAGGPYEQYF,TGCAGTGCTGGAGCCGGAGGACCCTACGAGCAGTACTTC
-,TRBV18,-,TRBJ2-5,CASSPPAGQETQYF,TGTGCCAGCTCACCACCGGCCGGACAAGAGACCCAGTACTTC
-,TRBV30,-,TRBJ1-2,CAFLPSETLSLYGYTF,TGTGCCTTCCTACCCTCTGAGACCCTGTCCCTTTATGGCTACACCTTC
-,TRBV6-7,-,TRBJ2-5,CASSPGRGETQYF,TGTGCCAGCAGTCCCGGGCGTGGGGAGACCCAGTACTTC
-,TRBV28,-,TRBJ2-7,CASGLTGSYEQYF,TGTGCCAGCGGATTAACAGGGTCCTACGAGCAGTACTTC
-,TRBV28,-,TRBJ1-2,CASRSGWDGYTF,TGTGCCAGCAGATCCGGGTGGGATGGCTACACCTTC
-,TRBV12-3/TRBV12-4,-,TRBJ2-3,CASSFDRSTDTQYF,TGTGCCAGCAGTTTCGACAGGAGCACAGATACGCAGTATTTT
-,TRBV12-3/TRBV12-4,-,TRBJ2-7,CASSFGLYEQYF,TGTGCCAGCAGTTTCGGGCTGTACGAGCAGTACTTC
-,TRBV28,-,TRBJ2-2,CASSLNAGELFF,TGTGCCAGCAGTTTAAATGCCGGGGAGCTGTTTTTT